The clone carrying this T cell receptor beta chain was seen many times. Its antigen is not identified. These data belong to a study of T cells after yellow fever vaccination. One entry per CDR3 protein, called by TCRdb with MiXCR from the 5' RACE reads. Of roughly 74,000 distinct CDR3 sequences detected, approximately 7% appear once; the ten largest clones hold 30% to 45%. This CDR3 is 13 amino acids long. Trimming cost V 6 bases and J 3 bases, with 12 bases left between them. Findings and caveats of the study: Abundant bulk-derived clonotypes could contaminate FACS-sorted repertoires.

The TCR comes from a man younger than 30 who received the YFV17D yellow fever vaccine. The source material was CD8+ T cells sorted from PBMCs, sampled about 5 days after the first yellow fever vaccination. The chain links TRBV12-3 or TRBV12-4 to TRBJ2-7; perhaps TRBD1 as D (6 bases). In DNA, the CDR3 is TGTGCCAGCAGCCCAGGACAGCACTACGAGCAGTACTTC. Amino acid sequence: CASSPGQHYEQYF.